What follows are 27 T cell receptor beta chains derived from one specimen sequenced in a study of beta chain features in type 1 diabetes. General study points: The study found moderately but significantly shorter TCRB CDR3s in all four CD4+ subsets of Type 1 diabetes patients.

Expressed TCRB transcripts were sequenced after all isolated RNA was converted to cDNA. Assay used: immunoSEQ multiplex PCR; TCRdb lists only in-frame clones, some missing. The repertoire consists of some 640,000 clones, with about 14% occurring once and the leading ten covering roughly 0.04%. Which antigens these TCRs recognize remains unknown. The sequenced sample was naive CD4+ T cells from blood. All receptors come from a man aged 18 to 29 with type 1 diabetes.

This clone was seen a few times. The genes are TRBV5-1 and TRBJ2-1; 9 nucleotides match TRBD2. The CDR3 extends over 14 amino acids. Trimming at V came to 2 bases and at J to 6 bases, leaving 3 bases not matched to a gene. Germline V gives CDR1 SGHRS, CDR2 YFSETQ. Here the CDR3 reads CASSFSGGGNEQFF. Written as DNA, the CDR3 is TGCGCCAGCAGCTTTAGCGGGGGAGGCAATGAGCAGTTCTTC.

This clone was detected a few times. V is TRBV27 and J is TRBJ2-5; possible D gene TRBD2, 5 bases. The V end was cut by 0 bases, the J end by 2 bases, with 10 bases between. Germline V gene sequence: CDR1 MNHEY, CDR2 SMNVEV (reference sequence). This CDR3 is 15 amino acids long. The CDR3 reads CASSLSWRAQETQYF. The DNA of the CDR3 is TGTGCCAGCAGTTTATCCTGGCGGGCGCAAGAGACCCAGTACTTC.

The sample holds a few counts of this clone. The chain combines TRBV12-5 with TRBJ2-3, with 8 bases matching TRBD1. The CDR3 spans 14 residues. Germline V gives CDR1 LGHNT, CDR2 FRNRAP. Trimming at V came to 5 bases and at J to 1 base, leaving 2 bases not matched to a gene. This chain's CDR3 is CASGPGQGTDTQYF. CDR3 DNA sequence: TGTGCTAGTGGTCCGGGACAGGGCACAGATACGCAGTATTTT.

This clone was seen more than once but under ten times. The J gene is TRBJ1-1, the V gene TRBV7-2, with D tentatively TRBD1 (5 bases). The CDR3 extends over 14 amino acids. Trimming cost V 6 bases and J 2 bases, with 13 bases left between them. Germline values: CDR1 SGHTA, CDR2 FQGNSA. This chain's CDR3 is CASSLRGRNTEAFF. The CDR3 DNA reads TGTGCCAGCAGTCTAAGGGGTCGAAACACTGAAGCTTTCTTT.

This clone was seen only a few times. The chain links TRBV6-1 to TRBJ1-4; D may be TRBD1 (6 bases). Germline CDR1 and CDR2: MNHNS and SASEGT. V was shortened by 4 bases and J by 0 bases, with 9 bases between the two germline ends. The CDR3 is 15 amino acids. The CDR3 DNA sequence: TGTGCCAGCAGTGGAACAGGGACAACTAATGAAAAACTGTTTTTT. Encoded protein: CASSGTGTTNEKLFF.

This clone was observed a handful of times. The rearrangement links TRBV7-9 to TRBJ1-4, with a weak D call TRBD1 (6 bases). Germline CDR1 SEHNR, CDR2 FQNEAQ (reference sequence). CDR3 length equals 14 residues. V was cut by 5 bases and J by 7 bases, with 14 bases left in between. The CDR3 spells CASSATGTGEKLFF. The CDR3 DNA reads TGTGCCAGCAGCGCCACAGGGACGGGTGAAAAACTGTTTTTT. Full variable domain (outside the CDR3, taken from reference TRBV7-9 and TRBJ1-4): DTGVSQNPRHKITKRGQNVTFRCDPISEHNRLYWYRQTLGQGPEFLTYFQNEAQLEKSRLLSDRFSAERPKGSFSTLEIQRTEQGDSAMYLCASSATGTGEKLFFGSGTQLSVL.

A few counts support this clone. The chain has TRBV6-5 and TRBJ1-1; D not resolved. Trimming cost V 0 bases and J 4 bases, with 12 bases left between them. Per the germline V gene, CDR1 is MNHEY and CDR2 is SVGAGI. CDR3 length: 15 amino acids. The CDR3 DNA is TGTGCCAGCAGTTACTCGAATCGAAGGATCACTGAAGCTTTCTTT. Its protein is CASSYSNRRITEAFF.

Only a few counts were recorded for this clone. This rearrangement joins TRBV19 to TRBJ1-5, with 8 positions matching TRBD1. Trimming cost V 3 bases and J 2 bases; bases outside gene matches: 0. CDR1 and CDR2 from the germline V gene are LNHDA and SQIVND (reference sequence). CDR3 length: 14 residues. Written as DNA, the CDR3 is TGTGCCAGTAGTATGGGACAGGGCAATCAGCCCCAGCATTTT. Its translation is CASSMGQGNQPQHF. The whole variable domain, filled in from reference TRBV19 and TRBJ1-5, reads DGGITQSPKYLFRKEGQNVTLSCEQNLNHDAMYWYRQDPGQGLRLIYYSQIVNDFQKGDIAEGYSVSREKKESFPLTVTSAQKNPTAFYLCASSMGQGNQPQHFGDGTRLSIL.

This rearrangement joins TRBV30 to TRBJ2-6; TRBD1 is a possible D gene (6 bases). This CDR3 is 14 amino acids long. Trimming removed 6 bases at V and 1 base at J, with 10 bases between. Germline V CDR1 and CDR2: GTSNPN, SVGIG (reference sequence). The CDR3 sequence is CACGQRSGANVLTF. The DNA for the CDR3 is TGTGCCTGCGGACAGAGATCTGGGGCCAACGTCCTGACTTTC.

There are a few counts of this clone. The chain employs TRBV29-1 and TRBJ1-1; D is unresolved. CDR3 length: 13 residues. V dropped 5 bases and J dropped 0 bases, with 10 bases sitting between them. Germline V gene lookup returns CDR1 SQVTM and CDR2 ANQGSEA. In DNA, the CDR3 is TGCAGCGTTCGAGGCACAGTGAACACTGAAGCTTTCTTT. Its protein is CSVRGTVNTEAFF. The full variable domain, in which reference TRBV29-1 and TRBJ1-1 provide the parts outside the CDR3, is SAVISQKPSRDICQRGTSLTIQCQVDSQVTMMFWYRQQPGQSLTLIATANQGSEATYESGFVIDKFPISRPNLTFSTLTVSNMSPEDSSIYLCSVRGTVNTEAFFGQGTRLTVV.

This clone was recorded a few times. The chain carries TRBV5-1 and TRBJ2-5; 7 bases are shared with TRBD1. V trimming: 1 base; J trimming: 2 bases; junction bases outside the gene matches: 5. The CDR3 is made up of 15 amino acids. Germline CDR1 is SGHRS and CDR2 is YFSETQ. The CDR3 region has the DNA TGCGCCAGCAGCTTGTGGGGACAGAATCAAGAGACCCAGTACTTC. Translation gives CASSLWGQNQETQYF.

The chain employs TRBV30 and TRBJ1-5, with 7 nucleotides matching TRBD1. The trim removed 3 bases at V and 6 bases at J, leaving 8 bases unmatched. Germline assignment: CDR1 GTSNPN and CDR2 SVGIG (reference sequence). This CDR3 has 14 amino acids. In DNA form, the CDR3 reads TGTGCCTGGAGGGGACAGTTAGGCGGTCAGCCCCAGCATTTT. Its translation is CAWRGQLGGQPQHF.

V usage is TRBV29-1 and J usage is TRBJ1-1; 9 bases are shared with TRBD1. There are 13 residues in the CDR3. The V segment lost 4 bases and the J segment 3 bases; nucleotides outside the gene matches: 3. Germline CDR1 is SQVTM and CDR2 is ANQGSEA. CDR3 nucleotides: TGCAGCGTTGCCGGGACAGGGCACACTGAAGCTTTCTTT. As protein: CSVAGTGHTEAFF.

V and J are TRBV27 and TRBJ1-2; D remains ambiguous. Per germline, CDR1 MNHEY and CDR2 SMNVEV (reference sequence). The CDR3 is made up of 13 amino acids. Trimming shortened V by 5 bases and J by 8 bases, and 15 bases separated the two germline ends. The CDR3 DNA reads TGTGCCAGCAGTCCGCTAGGTATATGGGGCTACACCTTC. This translates into CASSPLGIWGYTF.

The V call is TRBV4-3, the J call TRBJ2-5, with 7 bases identical to TRBD1. V was clipped by 2 bases and J by 5 bases; unmatched bases: 8. CDR3 size: 15 residues. Germline V CDR1 and CDR2: LGHNA, YSLEER. DNA for the CDR3: TGCGCCAGCAGCCAAACTGACGACAGGGCGGAGACCCAGTACTTC. Translation gives CASSQTDDRAETQYF.

This clone was detected only a few times. The chain employs TRBV18 and TRBJ2-1; the D call may be TRBD1 or TRBD2 (6 bases each). This CDR3 region has 13 residues. Looked up from germline, CDR1 is KGHSH and CDR2 is LQKENI. The V end was cut by 3 bases, the J end by 9 bases, with 12 bases between. CDR3 DNA sequence: TGTGCCAGCTCACCGGAGGGGGAATCTGAGCAGTTCTTC. Translated, it gives CASSPEGESEQFF.

In the case of this clone: The sample contains more than one DNA sequence encoding this CDR3. The J gene is TRBJ1-5, the V gene TRBV7-9; perhaps TRBD1 as D (5 bases). The CDR3 covers 14 residues. Germline V lookup: CDR1 SEHNR, CDR2 FQNEAQ (reference sequence). Trimming left V 3 bases short and J 1 base short, with 7 bases between. CDR3 DNA sequence: TGTGCCAGCAGCTTGGAGGGGAGCAATCAGCCCCAGCATTTT. This gives the protein CASSLEGSNQPQHF. Looking up the rest from reference TRBV7-9 and TRBJ1-5 gives the full variable domain: DTGVSQNPRHKITKRGQNVTFRCDPISEHNRLYWYRQTLGQGPEFLTYFQNEAQLEKSRLLSDRFSAERPKGSFSTLEIQRTEQGDSAMYLCASSLEGSNQPQHFGDGTRLSIL.

There are a few counts of this clone. This rearrangement joins TRBV28 to TRBJ2-7; D is possibly TRBD1 (6 bases). Germline values: CDR1 MDHEN, CDR2 SYDVKM. The CDR3 loop spans 12 amino acids. V lost 5 bases and J lost 5, with 10 bases in between. CDR3 sequence (DNA): TGTGCCAGCAGTGTAACAGGGAACGAGCAGTACTTC. This sequence encodes CASSVTGNEQYF.

The V and J genes are TRBV7-2 and TRBJ2-5, with 9 bases aligning to TRBD1. The J segment lost 5 bases and the V segment lost 8 bases, leaving 9 bases of the junction unmatched. Germline loops: CDR1 SGHTA, CDR2 FQGNSA. This CDR3 is built from 14 residues. The CDR3 here is CASSRDRVWETQYF. CDR3 bases: TGTGCCAGCTCGCGGGACAGGGTGTGGGAGACCCAGTACTTC.

This clone turned up a few times. The rearrangement uses TRBV27 and TRBJ2-7; 10 bases fit TRBD2. CDR1 is MNHEY and CDR2 is SMNVEV in the germline V gene (reference sequence). V was clipped by 2 bases and J by 4 bases; unmatched bases: 5. CDR3 size: 15 residues. DNA for the CDR3: TGTGCCAGCAGTTTACGGGGGACTAGCGAGTACGAGCAGTACTTC. It translates to CASSLRGTSEYEQYF.

The genes are TRBV7-2 and TRBJ2-1; D gene ambiguous. Germline values: CDR1 SGHTA, CDR2 FQGNSA. The CDR3 is 14 residues long. Trimming took off 2 bases at V and 0 bases at J, with 5 bases between the two ends. The CDR3 here is CASSLSPSYNEQFF. The CDR3 nucleotides are TGTGCCAGCAGCTTAAGTCCCTCCTACAATGAGCAGTTCTTC.

This clone was recorded a few times. The chain links TRBV11-2 to TRBJ2-7; D uncertain. V lost 5 bases to trimming and J lost 0 bases, with 14 bases between them. This CDR3 spans 15 amino acids. The germline gives CDR1 SGHAT, CDR2 FQNNGV. The CDR3 here is CASSLTPQSSYEQYF. The CDR3 nucleotides are TGTGCCAGCAGCCTCACTCCGCAGAGCTCCTACGAGCAGTACTTC. Based on the CDR3 plus reference TRBV11-2 and TRBJ2-7, the full variable domain is EAGVAQSPRYKIIEKRQSVAFWCNPISGHATLYWYQQILGQGPKLLIQFQNNGVVDDSQLPKDRFSAERLKGVDSTLKIQPAKLEDSAVYLCASSLTPQSSYEQYFGPGTRLTVT.

The rearrangement links TRBV27 to TRBJ2-4, with 11 bases identical to TRBD2. The ends lost 6 bases at V and 1 base at J; junction bases unmatched: 14. CDR1 is MNHEY, CDR2 SMNVEV, per germline (reference sequence). This CDR3 spans 19 amino acids. The DNA for the CDR3 is TGTGCCAGCAGCGAAATCCTACTAGCGGGGGCCTCTGCCAAAAACATTCAGTACTTC. Translating it yields CASSEILLAGASAKNIQYF.

This chain uses TRBV4-1 with TRBJ2-5, with 10 bases lining up with TRBD2. Germline assignment: CDR1 MGHRA and CDR2 YSYEKL. The junction had 13 bases not matched to a gene; V was cut back by 4 bases and J by 5 bases. The CDR3 is 17 amino acids. CDR3 sequence (DNA): TGCGCCAGCAGCCCCACGATGCTAGCGGGAGTACGGGAGACCCAGTACTTC. This translates into CASSPTMLAGVRETQYF.

In this sample, this clone turned up a few times. The rearrangement uses TRBV7-2 and TRBJ2-7; possibly TRBD1 for D (5 bases). V was clipped by 2 bases and J by 1 base, with 15 bases between them. Germline V lookup: CDR1 SGHTA, CDR2 FQGNSA. The CDR3 runs 16 residues. CDR3 in amino acids: CASSLSLQGPSYEQYF. The CDR3 DNA reads TGTGCCAGCAGCTTAAGTCTTCAGGGCCCTTCCTACGAGCAGTACTTC.

This chain links TRBV21-1 with TRBJ1-2; the table's D call, TRBD1, has no DNA check behind it. TRBV21-1 is recorded as a pseudogene. The CDR3 sequence is 15 residues long. DNA of the CDR3: TGTGCCAGCAGCAAAGGTCCACGGACATTATATAGGGTCACCTTC. Translation gives CASSKGPRTLYRVTF.

The chain is built from TRBV7-9 and TRBJ2-7; unclear D gene. Trimming stripped 4 bases from V and 2 bases from J, with 15 bases between. This CDR3 has 15 residues. Germline loops: CDR1 SEHNR, CDR2 FQNEAQ (reference sequence). The CDR3 DNA follows: TGTGCCAGCAGCTCCTCCCCAACACCACCCTACGAGCAGTACTTC. Translation: CASSSSPTPPYEQYF.